This record concerns one T cell receptor (beta chain) sequence. This clonotype was recorded many times. This clone's antigen is unknown. There are no base qualities to consult, and no much larger clone falls within one base. The data are from a study of human T cells and chemical hapten exposure (dated by TCRdb to about 2021). Regarding the complete study: For sensitization, 2% DPC in acetone was applied to a roughly 2 cm by roughly 2 cm area of upper inner arm skin. Twenty-nine alopecia patients gave blood for TCR sequencing at one to four time points (pre-sensitization, 2, 6 and 24 weeks). Most of the patients in the cohort were female, and the cohort covered alopecia areata with under or over 50% scalp involvement, alopecia totalis and alopecia universalis. Patch testing was performed on the upper back with Finn chambers containing 0.01% DPC, and the patch tests were scored after 6 days according to International Contact Dermatitis Research Group standards. The study tracked peripheral blood TCR repertoire changes in vivo during primary and secondary sensitization to the hapten diphenylcyclopropenone (DPC) in alopecia patients. Libraries were pooled for sequencing, and per-sample TCR yields varied mainly because of small differences in library volumes within the pool. Weekly therapeutic DPC doses were additionally applied to the scalp of patients throughout the roughly 26-week study period. Blood samples were taken from patients before sensitization (week 0) and at 2, 6 and about 24 weeks after DPC sensitization. Paper-wide results and their limitations: Compared with pre-sensitization or healthy control sets, expanded TCRs formed significantly more large CDR3 similarity clusters, which is consistent with antigen-driven responses. The number of TCRs above 1 in 1000 frequency did not change with DPC sensitization; there was no evidence of global repertoire structure alterations. A positive correlation was found between the number of PT1 expanded TCRs and patch test score, with significance reached at thresholds 8, 16 and 32 but not 4. Alopecia, a presumed autoimmune disease, was present in all patients, so the immune response of the patients might differ from that of healthy individuals. Repeated subsampling changed both the strength of the expansion versus patch-test correlation and the threshold at which that correlation became significant.

The sample's time point label is to be understood as: patch test 1, 2 weeks after DPC sensitization. The intended sense of this specimen's treatment or condition label: therapeutic diphenylcyclopropenone sensitization with weekly scalp DPC. Blood at each patch-test visit was drawn before the patch test was applied. Patients were considered eligible if aged 18 to 70, diagnosed with alopecia and deemed suitable for DPC therapy, and patients were excluded if pregnant. Total RNA was isolated from unfractionated whole blood collected in Tempus Blood RNA tubes. V is cut back by 1 base and J by 2 bases, with 4 bases in the junction unmatched. There are 16 amino acids in the CDR3, from cysteine to phenylalanine inclusive. Of all the DNA, just the CDR3 is kept, 48 bases in frame from base 1. In the germline V gene (reference sequence), CDR1 corresponds to LNHNV and CDR2 to YYDKDF. The library was built by means of RACE. The sequencer listed for this sample is NextSeq 500. During library preparation, unique molecular identifiers were attached to individual cDNA molecules so that TCRs could be counted quantitatively and reproducibly. From each blood RNA sample, both TCR alpha and TCR beta chains were sequenced. Per the original workflow: Samples had a median of about 96,000 TCRs, with a range from 23,224 to 690,600. V, J and CDR3 annotation of the TCR reads was carried out using the Decombinator software suite. For PS versus PT1 abundance plots, all samples were subsampled to the same number of TCRs (28,000). Expanded TCRs were defined as absent before sensitization and observed at least eight times at the 2-week time point. Clones were called with MiXCR by TCRdb after fastp trimmed the public reads at Q25, and only in-frame beta chains were retained. Rows merge per CDR3 protein into single entries with the most common DNA and genes. The V and J calls, along with clone size, are taken from TCRdb and not from the paper's own processing. A total of 380,000 or so distinct CDR3 sequences appear in this sample, 4.8% of them only once. Approximately 2.5% of the sample goes to the ten largest clones.

The clonotype comes from a woman between 50 and 59 years old with alopecia areata. Some clones in this sample may be carry-over from other donors' samples. The chain employs TRBV15 and TRBJ1-3; a stretch of 8 junction bases matches TRBD1. The sequencing used whole blood, collected in connection with sensitization to the hapten diphenylcyclopropenone (DPC). CDR3 reads: CATSRGRQGTGNTIYF. The DNA sequence is as follows: TGTGCCACCAGCAGAGGCCGACAGGGGACTGGAAACACCATATATTTT.